The 21 T cell receptor beta chains in this list originate from one sample, sequenced in a study of cytomegalovirus exposure and HLA in healthy donors (dated by TCRdb to the late 2010s). The protocol used for the library was the immunoSEQ multiplex PCR assay. For the multiplex PCR, a mixture combining 60 forward primers for TCR Vbeta segments and 13 reverse primers for TCR Jbeta segments was used. Drawn from immuneACCESS, this table holds only the in-frame rearrangements with V and J called that TCRdb kept. Clones are partly lost; checked studies trace under half to an unresolved V gene and leave the rest unexplained. This sample gives some 150,000 clones in total; roughly 85% of them show up just once. The top ten hold 1.5% to 1.9% of the sample. Sequencing was performed on PBMCs. The source is a man between 40 and 49 years old in good health and CMV-seronegative.

The rearrangement uses TRBV15 and TRBJ2-1; 11 bases agree with TRBD2. The CDR3 spans 15 residues. Losses at the gene ends were 0 bases for V and 7 bases for J; bases not matched to a gene: 2. CDR1 is LNHNV, CDR2 YYDKDF, per germline (reference sequence). The CDR3 DNA is TGTGCCACCAGCAGAGATAGACTAGCGGGGAATGAGCAGTTCTTC. This translates into CATSRDRLAGNEQFF.

The chain combines TRBV25-1 with TRBJ1-4; D gene unclear. CDR3 size: 12 residues. The ends were cut back, 5 bases at V and 14 bases at J, with 15 bases in the middle. The germline CDR1 and CDR2 sequences are MGHDK and SYGVNS. CDR3 loop: CASSQVGTGLFF. For the CDR3, the DNA is TGTGCCAGCAGTCAAGTCGGAACGGGTCTGTTTTTT.

This chain connects TRBV6-5 to TRBJ2-7; D unclear. Trimming removed 3 bases at V and 4 bases at J, with 7 bases between. The germline V gene encodes CDR1 MNHEY and CDR2 SVGAGI. This CDR3 is built from 12 residues. The CDR3 region is CASSYSPYEQYF. In DNA, the CDR3 is TGTGCCAGCAGTTATTCCCCTTACGAGCAGTACTTC.

The chain is built from TRBV5-1 and TRBJ2-7; 7 bases are a match to TRBD1. This CDR3 has 15 residues. Per germline, CDR1 SGHRS and CDR2 YFSETQ. V dropped 1 base and J dropped 5; count of bases not matched to a gene: 9. The CDR3 loop is CASSLLDRVLDEQYF. CDR3 coding DNA: TGCGCCAGCAGCTTGCTTGACAGGGTCCTTGACGAGCAGTACTTC.

The chain has TRBV11-2 and TRBJ1-4; D not certain. The CDR3 runs to 12 residues. Germline values: CDR1 SGHAT, CDR2 FQNNGV. V shed 5 bases and J shed 4 bases, with 5 bases lying between them. The CDR3 sequence: CASSLSNEKLFF. The DNA for the CDR3 is TGTGCCAGCAGCCTTAGTAATGAAAAACTGTTTTTT.

V is TRBV9 and J is TRBJ2-7, with a possible D match to TRBD1 (6 bases). Deletions cut 3 bases from V and 5 bases from J, with 15 bases between. CDR1 is SGDLS, CDR2 YYNGEE, per germline. CDR3 length equals 14 residues. For the CDR3, the DNA is TGTGCCAGCAGCGACTCGGTAGGGGGTGACGAGCAGTACTTC. Translation: CASSDSVGGDEQYF.

This chain links TRBV11-2 with TRBJ2-3; D possibly corresponds to TRBD1 (5 bases). CDR1 and CDR2 (germline): SGHAT, FQNNGV. Deletions cut 1 base from V and 5 bases from J, with 16 bases between. CDR3 size: 16 residues. DNA for the CDR3: TGTGCCAGCAGCTTAGGCCAGGGTATGGTGGTAGATACGCAGTATTTT. Its translation is CASSLGQGMVVDTQYF.

The V call is TRBV27, the J call TRBJ1-5, with 9 bases lining up with TRBD1. The germline V gene has CDR1 MNHEY and CDR2 SMNVEV (reference sequence). The V and J ends lost 5 bases and 8 bases, in that order; junction bases with no gene match: 4. The CDR3 extends over 13 amino acids. The CDR3 nucleotides read TGTGCCAGCAGTAACAGGGGGCCGGAGCCCCAGCATTTT. Translation gives CASSNRGPEPQHF.

The chain carries TRBV5-1 and TRBJ1-1, with D perhaps TRBD1 (5 bases). Between the trimmed V and J ends, which lost 3 bases and 3 bases, there was a span of 21 bases. This CDR3 has 17 residues. Germline V lookup: CDR1 SGHRS, CDR2 YFSETQ. The CDR3 spells CASSSAKGVSGYTEAFF. The CDR3 DNA sequence: TGCGCCAGCAGCTCAGCCAAAGGGGTGTCAGGCTACACTGAAGCTTTCTTT.

Comment on this clone: Within the sample, other DNA sequences also encode this same CDR3. This chain connects TRBV7-2 to TRBJ2-2; possibly TRBD1 for D (6 bases). With 3 bases removed from V and 1 base from J, the gap between germline ends came to 6 bases. CDR1 is SGHTA, CDR2 FQGNSA, per germline. This CDR3 has 14 residues. This chain's CDR3 is CASSLGQNTGELFF. CDR3 nucleotides: TGTGCCAGCAGCTTGGGACAGAACACCGGGGAGCTGTTTTTT.

This chain connects TRBV7-6 to TRBJ2-1, with TRBD2 identical over 10 bases. The CDR3 is 15 residues long. Germline V CDR1 and CDR2: SGHVS, FNYEAQ. V shed 5 bases, J shed 4 bases, and the junction held 5 bases outside the gene matches. CDR3 in DNA: TGTGCCAGCAGCACCTTAGCGGGAGGTTACAATGAGCAGTTCTTC. Its translation: CASSTLAGGYNEQFF.

The chain recombines TRBV7-8 with TRBJ1-2; 7 bases agree with TRBD1. The ends lost 5 bases at V and 5 bases at J; junction bases unmatched: 14. CDR1 and CDR2 (germline): SGHVS, FQNEAQ. The CDR3 extends over 16 amino acids. The CDR3 spells CASSPRRGREIYGYTF. The CDR3 nucleotides read TGTGCCAGCAGCCCTAGGAGGGGGCGAGAGATTTATGGCTACACCTTC.

This clone was seen a few times. The V call is TRBV5-6, the J call TRBJ2-2; a weak D match, TRBD2 (5 bases). Trimming shortened V by 4 bases and J by 1 base, and 14 bases separated the two germline ends. CDR3 size: 16 residues. Looked up from germline, CDR1 is SGHDT and CDR2 is YYEEEE. CDR3 coding DNA: TGTGCCAGCAGCCTAAGGCCGGGATGGAACACCGGGGAGCTGTTTTTT. Amino acids: CASSLRPGWNTGELFF.

This clone was recorded a few times. The CDR3 DNA reads TGCGCCAGCAGCCTGGCAGGGAATTGGGTCCAAGAGACCCAGTACTTC. It codes for CASSLAGNWVQETQYF. The chain recombines TRBV5-1 with TRBJ2-5; weak D call: TRBD1 (5 bases). From germline, CDR1 is SGHRS and CDR2 YFSETQ. The V end was cut by 4 bases, the J end by 1 base, with 17 bases between. There are 16 residues in the CDR3.

This rearrangement joins TRBV30 to TRBJ2-1; 10 nucleotides align to TRBD2. Trimming took 3 bases from V and 4 from J; bases not matched to a gene: 6. The germline V gene has CDR1 GTSNPN and CDR2 SVGIG (reference sequence). The CDR3 spans 15 residues. The CDR3 loop is CAWRRLAGPYNEQFF. The DNA of the CDR3 is TGTGCCTGGAGGAGACTAGCGGGCCCATACAATGAGCAGTTCTTC.

The chain has TRBV30 and TRBJ2-7; TRBD2 matches at 10 bases. CDR1 and CDR2 (germline): GTSNPN, SVGIG (reference sequence). After removal of 4 bases from V and 1 base from J, the junction contained 4 bases not matched to a gene. This CDR3 has 14 amino acids. The CDR3 is CAWNPSGSSYEQYF. In nucleotides, the CDR3 is TGTGCCTGGAATCCTAGCGGGAGTTCCTACGAGCAGTACTTC.

This clone was seen once. The chain uses TRBV2 and TRBJ1-2; 7 nucleotides agree with TRBD1. From germline, CDR1 is SNHLY and CDR2 FYNNEI. This CDR3 has 13 residues. The V gene end was trimmed by 5 bases and the J gene end by 8 bases; junction bases not matched to a gene: 8. DNA of the CDR3: TGTGCCAGCAGTTTCCGACAGGGTGAAGGCTACACCTTC. Translating gives CASSFRQGEGYTF. Based on the CDR3 plus reference TRBV2 and TRBJ1-2, the full variable domain is EPEVTQTPSHQVTQMGQEVILRCVPISNHLYFYWYRQILGQKVEFLVSFYNNEISEKSEIFDDQFSVERPDGSNFTLKIRSTKLEDSAMYFCASSFRQGEGYTFGSGTRLTVV.

The V call is TRBV6-8, the J call TRBJ2-1; a possible D gene is TRBD1 (6 bases). The length of the CDR3 is 16 residues. CDR1 and CDR2 (germline): MNHGY, SAAAGT. V lost 6 bases to trimming and J lost 0 bases, with 15 bases between them. CDR3 protein: CASRPYRESSYNEQFF. Written as DNA, the CDR3 is TGTGCCAGCAGGCCATACAGGGAAAGCTCCTACAATGAGCAGTTCTTC.

V usage is TRBV27 and J usage is TRBJ1-4; 8 bases match TRBD1. The CDR3 has 15 residues. Germline-derived CDR1 and CDR2 are MNHEY and SMNVEV (reference sequence). Trimming removed 8 bases from V and 2 bases from J; junction bases left unmatched: 7. The CDR3 is CASAGQGATNEKLFF. The CDR3 coding sequence is TGTGCCAGCGCCGGGCAGGGGGCGACTAATGAAAAACTGTTTTTT.

The chain recombines TRBV7-2 with TRBJ2-5; D gene ambiguous. V lost 5 bases to trimming and J lost 1 base, with 8 bases between them. CDR1 is SGHTA, CDR2 FQGNSA, per germline. This CDR3 comprises 13 residues. The CDR3 nucleotides are TGTGCCAGCAGCCGTGAGTTCCAAGAGACCCAGTACTTC. This encodes CASSREFQETQYF.

The V gene is TRBV5-4, the J gene TRBJ2-1, with 8 bases lining up with TRBD1. The CDR3 loop spans 15 amino acids. V lost 4 bases to trimming and J lost 7 bases; unmatched junction nucleotides: 10. Germline V gene lookup returns CDR1 SGHNT and CDR2 YYREEE (reference sequence). The CDR3 DNA sequence: TGTGCCAGCAGCCAAAGGACAGGGCCTCGGAATGAGCAGTTCTTC. This translates into CASSQRTGPRNEQFF.